This T cell receptor beta chain emerged from a study of identical twins. CDR1 is SGHTA, CDR2 FQGNSA, per germline. The CDR3 contains 14 residues. The V end was cut by 2 bases, the J end by 11 bases, with 19 bases between. This clonotype was seen more than once but under ten times. Via MiXCR, TCRdb re-called the 5' RACE reads, giving one row per CDR3 protein. The sample shows 450,000 to 500,000 distinct CDR3 sequences, roughly an eighth of them seen only once. The same data also contributed to another study, on yellow fever vaccine responses in identical twins.

V is TRBV7-2 and J is TRBJ2-7; TRBD2 is a possible D gene (5 bases). This sequence originates from a woman aged 18-35 years in good health. Sequencing was done on a sample of CD4+ T cells sorted from blood. CDR3 DNA sequence: TGTGCCAGCAGCTTACGATCGGGATCCCCCTACGAGTACTTC. It codes for CASSLRSGSPYEYF.